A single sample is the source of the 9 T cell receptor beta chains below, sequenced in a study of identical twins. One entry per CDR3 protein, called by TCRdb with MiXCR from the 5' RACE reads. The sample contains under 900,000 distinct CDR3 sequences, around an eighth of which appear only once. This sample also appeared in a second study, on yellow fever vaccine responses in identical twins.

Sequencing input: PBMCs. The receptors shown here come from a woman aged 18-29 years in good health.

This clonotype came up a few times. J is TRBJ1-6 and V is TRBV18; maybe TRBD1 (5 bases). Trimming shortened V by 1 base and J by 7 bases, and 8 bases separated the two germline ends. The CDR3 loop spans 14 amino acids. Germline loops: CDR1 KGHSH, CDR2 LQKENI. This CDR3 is CASSPQGTNSPLHF. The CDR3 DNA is TGTGCCAGCTCACCACAGGGGACGAATTCACCCCTCCACTTT.

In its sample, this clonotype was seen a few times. CDR3 sequence: CSVGARDRNRYF. Here the CDR3 DNA reads TGCAGCGTTGGGGCGCGGGACCGAAATCGGTACTTC. The chain combines TRBV29-1 with TRBJ2-7, with D tentatively TRBD2 (6 bases). The CDR3 extends over 12 amino acids. V lost 4 bases and J 12 bases, leaving 19 bases between the germline ends. Germline V gene sequence: CDR1 SQVTM, CDR2 ANQGSEA.

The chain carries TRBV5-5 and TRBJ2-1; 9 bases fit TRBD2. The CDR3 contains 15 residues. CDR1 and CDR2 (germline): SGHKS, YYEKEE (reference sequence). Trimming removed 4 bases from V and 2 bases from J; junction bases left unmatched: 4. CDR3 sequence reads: CASSNSGGTYNEQFF. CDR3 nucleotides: TGTGCCAGCAGCAATAGCGGGGGAACCTACAATGAGCAGTTCTTC. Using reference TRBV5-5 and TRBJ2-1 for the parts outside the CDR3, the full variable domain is DAGVTQSPTHLIKTRGQQVTLRCSPISGHKSVSWYQQVLGQGPQFIFQYYEKEERGRGNFPDRFSARQFPNYSSELNVNALLLGDSALYLCASSNSGGTYNEQFFGPGTRLTVL.

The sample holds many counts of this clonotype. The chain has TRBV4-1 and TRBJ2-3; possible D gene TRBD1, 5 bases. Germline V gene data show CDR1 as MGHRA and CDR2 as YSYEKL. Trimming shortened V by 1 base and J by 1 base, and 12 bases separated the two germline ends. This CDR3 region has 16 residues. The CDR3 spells CASSQVRVSGTDTQYF. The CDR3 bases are TGCGCCAGCAGCCAAGTCAGGGTATCTGGCACAGATACGCAGTATTTT.

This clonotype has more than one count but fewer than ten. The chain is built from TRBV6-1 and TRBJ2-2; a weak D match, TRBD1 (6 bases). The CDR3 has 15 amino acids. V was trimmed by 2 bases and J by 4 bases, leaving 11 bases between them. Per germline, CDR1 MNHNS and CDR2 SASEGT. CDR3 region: CASSEFSGATGELFF. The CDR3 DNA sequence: TGTGCCAGCAGTGAATTTTCAGGGGCCACCGGGGAGCTGTTTTTT.

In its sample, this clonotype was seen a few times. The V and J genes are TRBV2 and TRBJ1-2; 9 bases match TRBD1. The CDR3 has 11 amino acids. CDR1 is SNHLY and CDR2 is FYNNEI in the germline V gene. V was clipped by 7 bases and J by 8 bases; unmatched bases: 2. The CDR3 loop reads CASNTGGGYTF. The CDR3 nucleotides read TGTGCCAGCAATACAGGGGGCGGCTACACCTTC.

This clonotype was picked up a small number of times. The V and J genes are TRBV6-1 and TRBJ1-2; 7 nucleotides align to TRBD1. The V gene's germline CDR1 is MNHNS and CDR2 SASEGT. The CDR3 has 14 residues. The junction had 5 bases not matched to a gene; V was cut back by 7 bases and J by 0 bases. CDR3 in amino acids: CASTGTASNYGYTF. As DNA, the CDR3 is TGTGCCAGCACCGGGACAGCATCTAACTATGGCTACACCTTC.

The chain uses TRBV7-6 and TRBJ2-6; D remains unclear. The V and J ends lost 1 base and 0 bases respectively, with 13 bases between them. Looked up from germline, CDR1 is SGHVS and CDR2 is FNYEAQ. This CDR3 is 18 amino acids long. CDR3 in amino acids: CASSLGADLLSGANVLTF. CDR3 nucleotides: TGTGCCAGCAGCTTAGGGGCGGACCTCCTCTCTGGGGCCAACGTCCTGACTTTC.

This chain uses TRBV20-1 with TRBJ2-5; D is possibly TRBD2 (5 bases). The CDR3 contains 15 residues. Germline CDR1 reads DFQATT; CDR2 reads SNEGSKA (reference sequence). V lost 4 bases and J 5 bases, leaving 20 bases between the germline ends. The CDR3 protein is CSAIRGLGMGETQYF. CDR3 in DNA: TGCAGTGCTATCCGGGGATTGGGGATGGGGGAGACCCAGTACTTC.